This T cell receptor (beta chain) was observed in a study of T-cell reconstitution after alpha-beta-depleted transplantation in children. Unique molecular identifiers were built into the TCRbeta library. A single record per CDR3 protein comes from TCRdb applying MiXCR to the PCR reads. In the table there are 200,000 to 250,000 distinct CDR3 sequences, approximately 10% of which are singletons. This clonotype was found many times. As yet, its antigen is unknown. Overall study results and limits: T-cell counts and diversity at one year following transplant were attributed mainly to newly produced T cells. Reportedly, roughly two months post-transplant, alpha-beta T cells arose from several hundred expanded graft clones.

Trimming took 1 base from V and 3 from J, leaving 4 bases between them. CDR3 length: 13 residues. CDR1 SEHNR and CDR2 FQNEAQ come from the germline V gene (reference sequence). The chain recombines TRBV7-9 with TRBJ2-4; the D is unclear. The material sequenced was PBMCs, taken before TCRalphabeta/CD19-depleted stem cell transplant. The clonotype originates from a child under two years old with acute myeloid leukemia, due to receive a stem cell transplant. CDR3 DNA: TGTGCCAGCAGCTTAGGGGGCAAAAACATTCAGTACTTC. It encodes CASSLGGKNIQYF.